Listed here are 3 T cell receptor beta chains from one sample, sequenced in a study of cytomegalovirus exposure and HLA in healthy donors. 60 Vbeta and 13 Jbeta primers were used in PCR. Sequenced by immunoSEQ multiplex PCR; TCRdb stores in-frame clones only, minus some. The data hold approximately 170,000 clones, with approximately 80% observed a single time. The material sequenced was PBMCs. All receptors derive from a man aged 18 to 30 in good health and CMV-seropositive.

The rearrangement uses TRBV5-1 and TRBJ2-2; a weak D match, TRBD2 (5 bases). Trimming stripped 4 bases from V and 3 bases from J, with 16 bases between. Germline V gene sequence: CDR1 SGHRS, CDR2 YFSETQ. This CDR3 is built from 16 residues. CDR3 loop: CASSPGPGSDTGELFF. CDR3 coding DNA: TGCGCCAGCAGCCCCGGTCCGGGGAGCGACACCGGGGAGCTGTTTTTT. Full variable domain (remainder filled in from reference TRBV5-1 and TRBJ2-2): KAGVTQTPRYLIKTRGQQVTLSCSPISGHRSVSWYQQTPGQGLQFLFEYFSETQRNKGNFPGRFSGRQFSNSRSEMNVSTLELGDSALYLCASSPGPGSDTGELFFGEGSRLTVL.

The rearrangement links TRBV4-3 to TRBJ2-1; 11 bases are shared with TRBD2. Germline V lookup: CDR1 LGHNA, CDR2 YSLEER. Losses at the gene ends were 4 bases for V and 8 bases for J; bases not matched to a gene: 4. This CDR3 has 14 amino acids. For the CDR3, the DNA is TGCGCCAGCAGCCTTAGCGGGAGGGCTTATGAGCAGTTCTTC. Protein: CASSLSGRAYEQFF.

The V gene is TRBV25-1, the J gene TRBJ2-2, with 16 bases aligning to TRBD2. Germline CDR1 is MGHDK and CDR2 is SYGVNS. This CDR3 has 18 amino acids. Losses at the gene ends were 5 bases for V and 5 bases for J; bases not matched to a gene: 8. This CDR3 reads CASSPGTSGRARTGELFF. The CDR3 DNA is TGTGCCAGCAGTCCCGGGACTAGCGGGAGGGCCAGGACCGGGGAGCTGTTTTTT.